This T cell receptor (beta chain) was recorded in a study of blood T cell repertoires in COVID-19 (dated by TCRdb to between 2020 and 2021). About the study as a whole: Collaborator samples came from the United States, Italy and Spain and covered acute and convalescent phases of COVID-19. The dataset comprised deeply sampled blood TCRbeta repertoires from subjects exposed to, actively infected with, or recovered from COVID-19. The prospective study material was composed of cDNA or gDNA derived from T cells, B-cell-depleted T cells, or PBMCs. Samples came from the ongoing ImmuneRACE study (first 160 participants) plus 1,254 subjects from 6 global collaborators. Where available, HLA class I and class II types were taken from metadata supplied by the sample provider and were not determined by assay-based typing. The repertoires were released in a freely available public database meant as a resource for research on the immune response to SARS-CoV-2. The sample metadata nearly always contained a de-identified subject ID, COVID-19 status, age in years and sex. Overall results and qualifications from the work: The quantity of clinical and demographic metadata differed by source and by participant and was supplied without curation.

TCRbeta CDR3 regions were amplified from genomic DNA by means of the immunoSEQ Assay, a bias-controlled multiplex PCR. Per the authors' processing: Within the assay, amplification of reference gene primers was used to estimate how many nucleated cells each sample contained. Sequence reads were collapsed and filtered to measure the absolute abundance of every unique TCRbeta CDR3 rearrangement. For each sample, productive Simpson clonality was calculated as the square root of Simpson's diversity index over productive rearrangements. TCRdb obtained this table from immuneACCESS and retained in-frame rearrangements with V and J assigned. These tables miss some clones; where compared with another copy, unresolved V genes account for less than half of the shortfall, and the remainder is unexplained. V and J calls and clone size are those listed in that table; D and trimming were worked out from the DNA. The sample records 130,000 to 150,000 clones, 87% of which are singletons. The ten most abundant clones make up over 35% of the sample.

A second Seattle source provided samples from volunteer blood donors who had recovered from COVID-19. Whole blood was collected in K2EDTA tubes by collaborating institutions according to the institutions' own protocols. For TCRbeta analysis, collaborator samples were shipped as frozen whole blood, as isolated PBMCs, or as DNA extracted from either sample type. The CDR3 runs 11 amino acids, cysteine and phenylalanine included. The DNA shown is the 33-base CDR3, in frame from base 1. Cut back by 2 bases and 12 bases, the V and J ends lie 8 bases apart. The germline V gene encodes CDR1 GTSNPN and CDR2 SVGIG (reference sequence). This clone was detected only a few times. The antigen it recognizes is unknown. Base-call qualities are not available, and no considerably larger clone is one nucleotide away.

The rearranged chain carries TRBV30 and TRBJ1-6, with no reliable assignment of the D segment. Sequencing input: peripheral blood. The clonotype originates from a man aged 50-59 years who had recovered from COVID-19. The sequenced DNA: TGTGCCTGGAGTTCAGATATACCCCTCCACTTT. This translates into CAWSSDIPLHF. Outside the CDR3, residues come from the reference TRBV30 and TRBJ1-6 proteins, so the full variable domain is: SQTIHQWPATLVQPVGSPLSLECTVEGTSNPNLYWYRQAAGRGLQLLFYSVGIGQISSEVPQNLSASRPQDRQFILSSKKLLLSDSGFYLCAWSSDIPLHFGNGTRLTVT.